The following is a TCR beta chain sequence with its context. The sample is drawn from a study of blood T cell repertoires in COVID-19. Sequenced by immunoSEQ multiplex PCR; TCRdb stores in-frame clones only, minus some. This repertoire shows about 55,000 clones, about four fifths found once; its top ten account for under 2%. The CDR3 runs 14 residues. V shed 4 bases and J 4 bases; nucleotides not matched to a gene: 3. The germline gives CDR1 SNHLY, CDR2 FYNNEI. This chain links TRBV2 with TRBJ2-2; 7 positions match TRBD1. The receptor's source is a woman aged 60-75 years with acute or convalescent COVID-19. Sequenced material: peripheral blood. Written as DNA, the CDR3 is TGTGCCAGCAGTGTACAGGGGACCACCGGGGAGCTGTTTTTT. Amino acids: CASSVQGTTGELFF.